These 6 T cell receptor beta chains share one sample of origin, sequenced in a study of T cell changes during pregnancy in multiple sclerosis. TCRdb's copy holds only in-frame clones and misses some; the assay was immunoSEQ multiplex PCR. The table has tens of thousands of clones, almost 95% seen once. The starting material was peripheral blood, obtained in the third trimester of pregnancy. Every receptor here comes from a female donor in good health, enrolled as a control in a pregnancy study.

The chain has TRBV18 and TRBJ1-2; 10 nucleotides align to TRBD1. CDR1 is KGHSH, CDR2 LQKENI, per germline. The CDR3 is 15 residues long. V lost 4 bases to trimming and J lost 8 bases; unmatched junction nucleotides: 10. The CDR3 reads CASSRGTGALGGYTF. CDR3 DNA sequence: TGTGCCAGCTCACGGGGGACAGGGGCCCTTGGAGGCTACACCTTC.

This clone was found a few times. The chain is built from TRBV5-6 and TRBJ1-1; D is ambiguous. Per germline, CDR1 SGHDT and CDR2 YYEEEE. The CDR3 contains 15 residues. Trimming removed 0 bases at V and 7 bases at J, with 16 bases between. In nucleotides, the CDR3 is TGTGCCAGCAGCTTGGAGCGCAGGAGGGCCAGTGAAGCTTTCTTT. It specifies CASSLERRRASEAFF.

The chain uses TRBV6-6 and TRBJ2-5; the match to TRBD1 covers 8 bases. Trimming cost V 10 bases and J 4 bases; bases outside gene matches: 5. This CDR3 has 12 amino acids. Germline assignment: CDR1 MNHNY and CDR2 SVGAGI (reference sequence). This chain's CDR3 is CAIQGAGETQYF. CDR3 in DNA: TGTGCCATCCAGGGGGCGGGAGAGACCCAGTACTTC.

The rearrangement uses TRBV28 and TRBJ2-1; tentatively, D is TRBD1 (6 bases). Deletions cut 10 bases from V and 6 bases from J, with 19 bases between. Per the germline V gene, CDR1 is MDHEN and CDR2 is SYDVKM. The length of the CDR3 is 14 residues. CDR3 in DNA: TGTGCCACCGAACCAACAGGGACCGGCAATGAGCAGTTCTTC. This gives the protein CATEPTGTGNEQFF.

The chain links TRBV5-8 to TRBJ2-2; perhaps TRBD2 as D (6 bases). Germline V lookup: CDR1 SGHTS, CDR2 YDEGEE. V lost 4 bases, J lost 7 bases, and 20 bases lay in between. The CDR3 length is 16 residues. CDR3 residues: CASSPTGLSRIGELFF. In nucleotides, the CDR3 is TGTGCCAGCAGCCCTACGGGACTGTCGCGTATCGGGGAGCTGTTTTTT. Full variable domain (remainder filled in from reference TRBV5-8 and TRBJ2-2): EAGVTQSPTHLIKTRGQQATLRCSPISGHTSVYWYQQALGLGLQFLLWYDEGEERNRGNFPPRFSGRQFPNYSSELNVNALELEDSALYLCASSPTGLSRIGELFFGEGSRLTVL.

V usage is TRBV4-1 and J usage is TRBJ2-5, with D maybe TRBD2 (5 bases). The germline gives CDR1 MGHRA, CDR2 YSYEKL. Trimming pared 1 base from V and 2 bases from J, leaving 8 bases between. The CDR3 consists of 14 residues. CDR3 in DNA: TGCGCCAGCAGCCAAGCGAGGGAACAAGAGACCCAGTACTTC. This sequence encodes CASSQAREQETQYF.